This entry features one T cell receptor (beta chain) sequence. The antigen it recognizes is unknown. No base quality values were provided; no much bigger clone lies one nucleotide off. Libraries were built with the immunoSEQ multiplex PCR assay. TCRdb retrieved this table from immuneACCESS and kept in-frame rearrangements only. Not all clones are present; in checked studies, unresolved V genes account for under half, and no reason is known for the remainder. For this sample the table gives approximately 41,000 clones, of which 94% were detected only once. Jointly, the top ten make up roughly 8.3% of the sample. Trimming at the junction amounts to 1 base on V and 2 bases on J, and the germline ends lie 10 bases apart. The CDR3 sequence holds 15 residues, the cysteine and phenylalanine included. The read is trimmed to its CDR3 DNA, 45 bases read in frame from base 1. As encoded in the germline V gene, CDR1 is SGHTA while CDR2 is FQGNSA.

These data belong to a study of T cell changes during pregnancy in multiple sclerosis (dated by TCRdb to about 2019). About the study as a whole: The study looked at changes in the T cell repertoire across pregnancy in women with multiple sclerosis.

This chain joins TRBV7-2 to TRBJ2-3, with a weak D call of TRBD2 (6 bases match). This TCR derives from a female donor with multiple sclerosis, enrolled in a pregnancy study. Source: CD8+ T cells from peripheral blood mononuclear cells, taken in the third trimester of pregnancy. The DNA reads as follows: TGTGCCAGCAGCTTAGGGACTACTCTCACAGATACGCAGTATTTT. Translated, this is CASSLGTTLTDTQYF.